The 32 T cell receptor beta chains below come from one sample, sequenced in a study. TCRdb called the RT-PCR reads again in MiXCR, with one record for every CDR3 protein. The table shows 550,000 to 750,000 distinct CDR3 sequences, with 13% to 15% occurring only once. Source material: memory CD4+ T cells from blood. The receptors derive from a female donor in good health, serving as a healthy control.

This clonotype has only a few counts. This chain connects TRBV10-2 to TRBJ2-1; weak D call: TRBD2 (7 bases). Trimming stripped 8 bases from V and 7 bases from J, with 21 bases between. The CDR3 is 15 amino acids. In germline, CDR1 is WSHSY, CDR2 SAAADI. CDR3 bases: TGCGCCAGCCGAGGGGGGACTACCCTTGGGAATGAGCAGTTCTTC. This sequence encodes CASRGGTTLGNEQFF.

The chain links TRBV20-1 to TRBJ1-4; the D gene is possibly TRBD1 (5 bases). The CDR3 has 14 amino acids. CDR1 and CDR2 (germline): DFQATT, SNEGSKA (reference sequence). V was trimmed by 0 bases and J by 5 bases, leaving 10 bases between them. Here the CDR3 reads CSARDTGYNEKLFF. In DNA, the CDR3 is TGCAGTGCTAGAGACACAGGTTACAATGAAAAACTGTTTTTT.

The V and J genes are TRBV5-1 and TRBJ2-3; TRBD1 matches at 12 bases. The CDR3 contains 17 residues. Germline values: CDR1 SGHRS, CDR2 YFSETQ. The junction had 9 bases not matched to a gene; V was cut back by 0 bases and J by 7 bases. The CDR3: CASSLAGGTGGANTQYF. The CDR3 nucleotides read TGCGCCAGCAGCTTGGCGGGGGGGACAGGGGGCGCGAATACGCAGTATTTT. Variable domain in full (rest from reference TRBV5-1 and TRBJ2-3): KAGVTQTPRYLIKTRGQQVTLSCSPISGHRSVSWYQQTPGQGLQFLFEYFSETQRNKGNFPGRFSGRQFSNSRSEMNVSTLELGDSALYLCASSLAGGTGGANTQYFGPGTRLTVL.

This clonotype has ten or more counts. This chain connects TRBV10-3 to TRBJ1-2; 7 bases match TRBD1. This CDR3 has 14 amino acids. CDR1 is ENHRY and CDR2 is SYGVKD in the germline V gene. V lost 7 bases and J lost 0; bases outside the gene matches: 5. In nucleotides, the CDR3 is TGTGCCATCAAGGGGGCCGCGGCTAACTATGGCTACACCTTC. Amino acid sequence: CAIKGAAANYGYTF.

CDR3 coding DNA: TGCAGTGCTAGAGACCCACCCCTTCAGATTCAGTACTTC. This sequence encodes CSARDPPLQIQYF. The genes are TRBV20-1 and TRBJ2-4, with D unclear. V was clipped by 0 bases and J by 10 bases, with 13 bases between them. In germline, CDR1 is DFQATT, CDR2 SNEGSKA (reference sequence). The CDR3 length is 13 residues.

This clonotype was counted ten times or more. The rearrangement links TRBV28 to TRBJ2-7; possible D gene TRBD1, 5 bases. This CDR3 has 12 residues. Looked up from germline, CDR1 is MDHEN and CDR2 is SYDVKM. Trimming took off 9 bases at V and 1 base at J, with 10 bases between the two ends. CDR3 region: CASLDSSYEQYF. DNA of the CDR3: TGTGCCAGTTTAGACAGTTCCTACGAGCAGTACTTC.

The chain employs TRBV7-3 and TRBJ2-5, with TRBD2 as a possible D gene (5 bases). CDR3 length: 12 amino acids. Trimming stripped 5 bases from V and 7 bases from J, with 11 bases between. Germline V gene lookup returns CDR1 SGHTA and CDR2 FQGTGA. In nucleotides, the CDR3 is TGTGCCAGCAGCATGGACTCGGGGACCCAGTACTTC. This translates into CASSMDSGTQYF.

There are a few counts of this clonotype. The chain carries TRBV5-4 and TRBJ1-2; the D is unclear. There are 15 residues in the CDR3. Germline CDR1 is SGHNT and CDR2 is YYREEE (reference sequence). The V gene lost 0 bases and the J gene lost 4 bases, with 13 bases spanning the gap. The CDR3 reads CASSLARTDFYGYTF. The CDR3 coding sequence is TGTGCCAGCAGCTTGGCCCGGACGGACTTCTATGGCTACACCTTC.

The V call is TRBV7-2, the J call TRBJ1-1, with no clear D. Germline CDR1 reads SGHTA; CDR2 reads FQGNSA. Trimming took 7 bases from V and 4 from J, leaving 13 bases between them. The CDR3 has 13 residues. CDR3 DNA sequence: TGTGCCAGCACCACAAGAAGCCTCACTGAAGCTTTCTTT. It specifies CASTTRSLTEAFF.

The chain links TRBV7-2 to TRBJ2-5; 8 bases agree with TRBD2. V dropped 2 bases and J dropped 5; count of bases not matched to a gene: 7. Per the germline V gene, CDR1 is SGHTA and CDR2 is FQGNSA. This CDR3 has 15 amino acids. CDR3 in DNA: TGTGCCAGCAGCTTACCGAGCGGGAGACGGGAGACCCAGTACTTC. Residues: CASSLPSGRRETQYF.

This clonotype came up a few times. In DNA form, the CDR3 reads TGCGCCAGCAGCCAAGATCCGGAGCTCTATGGCTACACCTTC. It codes for CASSQDPELYGYTF. V is TRBV4-3 and J is TRBJ1-2; D unresolved. Trimming left V 0 bases short and J 4 bases short, with 9 bases between. This CDR3 is 14 amino acids long. In germline, CDR1 is LGHNA, CDR2 YSLEER.

This clonotype was observed a handful of times. This CDR3 reads CASSYVIDPSLAGATFF. CDR3 DNA sequence: TGTGCCAGCAGTTACGTAATCGATCCTAGCCTGGCGGGAGCAACGTTCTTC. The chain links TRBV6-5 to TRBJ2-1; 7 bases fit TRBD2. The V segment lost 2 bases and the J segment 15 bases; nucleotides outside the gene matches: 22. Germline V gene lookup returns CDR1 MNHEY and CDR2 SVGAGI. The CDR3 is made up of 17 amino acids.

This clonotype was counted a few times. The J gene is TRBJ2-1, the V gene TRBV11-2, with 7 bases matching TRBD2. The CDR3 is 16 residues long. After removal of 5 bases from V and 7 bases from J, the junction contained 14 bases not matched to a gene. Germline loops: CDR1 SGHAT, CDR2 FQNNGV. In nucleotides, the CDR3 is TGTGCCAGCAGCACCCTTGGCGCGGGAGTGTTAAATGAGCAGTTCTTC. It encodes CASSTLGAGVLNEQFF.

The table lists this clonotype with a few counts. The rearrangement links TRBV11-2 to TRBJ2-7; no definite D call. Looked up from germline, CDR1 is SGHAT and CDR2 is FQNNGV. Between the trimmed V and J ends, which lost 5 bases and 3 bases, there was a span of 11 bases. This CDR3 region has 13 residues. The CDR3 spells CASSPNSLYEQYF. In DNA form, the CDR3 reads TGTGCCAGCAGCCCCAATTCGCTCTACGAGCAGTACTTC.

Of note for this clonotype: Germline and junction disagree at one end, which may indicate a read error. The chain carries TRBV7-7 and TRBJ2-2, with TRBD2 matching over 8 bases. The CDR3 is made up of 17 amino acids. The germline V gene encodes CDR1 SSHAT and CDR2 FNYEAQ (reference sequence). CDR3 bases: TGTGCTAGCAGCCCCGGTAGCGGGAAGGAGAACACCGGGGAGCTGTTTTTT. It is translated as CASSPGSGKENTGELFF.

This clonotype was seen a few times. The J gene is TRBJ1-2, the V gene TRBV6-2 or TRBV6-3; 11 bases align to TRBD1. The CDR3 length is 14 residues. In germline, CDR1 is MNHEY, CDR2 SVGEGT. J lost 6 bases, V lost 0 bases, and 0 bases had no gene match. The CDR3 region is CASSYSGQGDGYTF. The CDR3, as DNA: TGTGCCAGCAGTTACTCGGGACAGGGGGATGGCTACACCTTC.

The chain is built from TRBV3-1 and TRBJ2-5; weak D call: TRBD1 (6 bases). CDR1 is LGHDT and CDR2 is YNNKEL in the germline V gene (reference sequence). The CDR3 is 13 amino acids. With 7 bases removed from V and 4 bases from J, the gap between germline ends came to 13 bases. The CDR3 DNA follows: TGTGCCAGCAAAAGGGGACAATTAGAGACCCAGTACTTC. Translating gives CASKRGQLETQYF.

This clonotype has just a few counts. The V gene is TRBV7-2, the J gene TRBJ1-2; D is possibly TRBD1 (6 bases). The germline V gene has CDR1 SGHTA and CDR2 FQGNSA. Trimming removed 5 bases from V and 4 bases from J, with 14 bases in between. The CDR3 length is 14 residues. CDR3 sequence: CASSTPDSRYGYTF. DNA for the CDR3: TGTGCCAGCAGCACTCCGGACAGCCGCTATGGCTACACCTTC.

The genes are TRBV5-6 and TRBJ1-5; D perhaps matches TRBD1 (5 bases). The germline V and J ends were trimmed by 0 bases and 7 bases, with 14 bases remaining between them. This CDR3 comprises 15 residues. The germline CDR1 and CDR2 sequences are SGHDT and YYEEEE. The CDR3 sequence is CASSLVLVWGQPQHF. Here the CDR3 DNA reads TGTGCCAGCAGCTTGGTGCTGGTTTGGGGGCAGCCCCAGCATTTT.

This chain connects TRBV7-8 to TRBJ1-5; TRBD1 might be the D (5 bases). Germline assignment: CDR1 SGHVS and CDR2 FQNEAQ. V gave up 1 base and J gave up 5 bases, with 15 bases separating them. CDR3 length: 16 residues. The CDR3 DNA follows: TGTGCCAGCAGCTTAGAAACTCACAGGTCGGATCAGCCCCAGCATTTT. Amino acids: CASSLETHRSDQPQHF. The variable domain in full, completed from reference TRBV7-8 and TRBJ1-5, reads GAGVSQSPRYKVAKRGQDVALRCDPISGHVSLFWYQQALGQGPEFLTYFQNEAQLDKSGLPSDRFFAERPEGSVSTLKIQRTQQEDSAVYLCASSLETHRSDQPQHFGDGTRLSIL.

The chain combines TRBV5-6 with TRBJ1-5; TRBD1 is a possible D gene (6 bases). V was clipped by 0 bases and J by 9 bases, with 13 bases between them. In germline, CDR1 is SGHDT, CDR2 YYEEEE. CDR3 length: 14 residues. CDR3 in amino acids: CASSLVGGLGPQHF. The CDR3 coding sequence is TGTGCCAGCAGCTTGGTAGGGGGTCTAGGGCCCCAGCATTTT.

The rearrangement links TRBV19 to TRBJ2-3, with a weak D call TRBD2 (8 bases). CDR1 is LNHDA, CDR2 SQIVND, per germline (reference sequence). The CDR3 runs to 15 residues. V was shortened by 5 bases and J by 1 base, with 13 bases between the two germline ends. The CDR3 loop reads CASSVAGQRTDTQYF. For the CDR3, the DNA is TGTGCCAGTAGTGTAGCGGGACAGCGCACAGATACGCAGTATTTT. The full variable domain, in which reference TRBV19 and TRBJ2-3 provide the parts outside the CDR3, is DGGITQSPKYLFRKEGQNVTLSCEQNLNHDAMYWYRQDPGQGLRLIYYSQIVNDFQKGDIAEGYSVSREKKESFPLTVTSAQKNPTAFYLCASSVAGQRTDTQYFGPGTRLTVL.

This clonotype was counted a few times. V is TRBV20-1 and J is TRBJ2-5; D perhaps matches TRBD2 (6 bases). This CDR3 spans 15 amino acids. Deletions cut 3 bases from V and 5 bases from J, with 19 bases between. Looked up from germline, CDR1 is DFQATT and CDR2 is SNEGSKA (reference sequence). The CDR3 DNA sequence: TGCAGTGCTAGGGGGGGTCGACCCATTGCGGAGACCCAGTACTTC. The encoded protein is CSARGGRPIAETQYF.

There are many counts of this clonotype. J is TRBJ1-2 and V is TRBV6-6, with TRBD1 matching 8 bases. There are 13 residues in the CDR3. Germline trimming cut 6 bases from V and 7 bases from J; bases unmatched to any gene: 7. CDR1 MNHNY and CDR2 SVGAGI come from the germline V gene (reference sequence). The CDR3 loop reads CASRGQGAGGYTF. CDR3 DNA sequence: TGTGCCAGCAGAGGACAGGGAGCTGGTGGCTACACCTTC.

The rearrangement links TRBV6-5 to TRBJ1-1; TRBD1 agrees at 7 bases. CDR3 length: 14 amino acids. Per the germline V gene, CDR1 is MNHEY and CDR2 is SVGAGI. V was pared by 5 bases and J by 6 bases, with 9 bases of the junction left unmatched. In nucleotides, the CDR3 is TGTGCCAGCAGTAAGGCGGACAGGAATTCTGAAGCTTTCTTT. As protein: CASSKADRNSEAFF.

The table lists this clonotype with a few counts. The chain has TRBV4-3 and TRBJ1-4; D perhaps matches TRBD1 (6 bases). V shed 1 base and J shed 1 base, with 16 bases lying between them. The CDR3 loop spans 18 amino acids. Germline assignment: CDR1 LGHNA and CDR2 YSLEER. CDR3: CASSQARTGIGTNEKLFF. The CDR3 nucleotides read TGCGCCAGCAGCCAAGCTCGCACAGGGATCGGAACTAATGAAAAACTGTTTTTT.

This clonotype was seen a handful of times. The rearrangement links TRBV5-4 to TRBJ1-2, with D maybe TRBD1 (5 bases). Trimming removed 3 bases at V and 7 bases at J, with 22 bases between. The CDR3 length is 16 residues. Germline CDR1 reads SGHNT; CDR2 reads YYREEE (reference sequence). CDR3 loop: CASSSKGGGRSTGYTF. In DNA form, the CDR3 reads TGTGCCAGCAGCTCCAAGGGTGGGGGAAGGAGTACTGGCTACACCTTC.

This clonotype was seen many times. The V and J genes are TRBV18 and TRBJ2-7; possibly TRBD2 for D (6 bases). The CDR3 has 12 amino acids. CDR1 and CDR2 from the germline V gene are KGHSH and LQKENI. Trimming cost V 6 bases and J 1 base, with 7 bases left between them. CDR3 sequence: CASSGGSYEQYF. CDR3 DNA: TGTGCCAGCTCCGGGGGATCCTACGAGCAGTACTTC.

Details on this clonotype: This may be a read error: a much more frequent sequence differs by one nucleotide. The chain uses TRBV15 and TRBJ2-7; D unclear. V lost 0 bases to trimming and J lost 4 bases, with 7 bases between them. The germline V gene encodes CDR1 LNHNV and CDR2 YYDKDF (reference sequence). This CDR3 has 13 residues. The CDR3 region has the DNA TGTGCCACCAGCAGAGATCTTAAATACGAGCAGTACTTC. Protein sequence: CATSRDLKYEQYF.

This clonotype was seen at least ten times. This chain links TRBV12-3 or TRBV12-4 with TRBJ2-1, with 8 bases matching TRBD2. This CDR3 is built from 14 residues. V was clipped by 5 bases and J by 4 bases; unmatched bases: 4. This chain's CDR3 is CASSIGLAYNEQFF. The DNA for the CDR3 is TGTGCCAGCAGTATCGGACTAGCATACAATGAGCAGTTCTTC.

This clonotype occurred a few times. The CDR3 DNA sequence: TGCAGTGCTAGCGGACAGGGGATTTCCTACGAGCAGTACTTC. It specifies CSASGQGISYEQYF. J is TRBJ2-7 and V is TRBV20-1; 9 bases are a match to TRBD1. CDR1 is DFQATT, CDR2 SNEGSKA, per germline (reference sequence). The CDR3 spans 14 residues. Trimming cost V 3 bases and J 1 base; bases outside gene matches: 4.

In this sample, this clonotype turned up a few times. V gene TRBV27 combines with J gene TRBJ1-3; D unresolved. CDR3 length equals 14 residues. Trimming pared 6 bases from V and 0 bases from J, leaving 9 bases between. Germline V gene data show CDR1 as MNHEY and CDR2 as SMNVEV (reference sequence). The CDR3 bases are TGTGCCAGCAGCTCAGTTAGCTCTGGAAACACCATATATTTT. It specifies CASSSVSSGNTIYF.